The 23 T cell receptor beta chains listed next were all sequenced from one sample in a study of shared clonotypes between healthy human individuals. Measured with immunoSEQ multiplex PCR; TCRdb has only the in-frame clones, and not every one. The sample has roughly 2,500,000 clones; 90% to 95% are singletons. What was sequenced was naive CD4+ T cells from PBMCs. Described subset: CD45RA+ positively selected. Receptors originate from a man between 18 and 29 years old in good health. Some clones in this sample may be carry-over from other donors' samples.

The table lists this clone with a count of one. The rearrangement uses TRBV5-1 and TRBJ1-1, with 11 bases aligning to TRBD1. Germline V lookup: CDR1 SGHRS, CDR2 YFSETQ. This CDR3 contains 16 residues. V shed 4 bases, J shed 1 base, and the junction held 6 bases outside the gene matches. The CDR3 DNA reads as TGCGCCAGCAGCATTGGACAGGGGGCGACGAACACTGAAGCTTTCTTT. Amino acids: CASSIGQGATNTEAFF. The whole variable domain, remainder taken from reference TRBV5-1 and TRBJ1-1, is KAGVTQTPRYLIKTRGQQVTLSCSPISGHRSVSWYQQTPGQGLQFLFEYFSETQRNKGNFPGRFSGRQFSNSRSEMNVSTLELGDSALYLCASSIGQGATNTEAFFGQGTRLTVV.

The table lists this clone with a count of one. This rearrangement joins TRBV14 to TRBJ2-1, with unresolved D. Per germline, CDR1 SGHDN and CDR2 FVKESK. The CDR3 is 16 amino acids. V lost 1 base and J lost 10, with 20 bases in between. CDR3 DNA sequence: TGTGCCAGCAGCCAAGGGCCGCCCCGTAAACTGCGGGAGCAGTTCTTC. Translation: CASSQGPPRKLREQFF.

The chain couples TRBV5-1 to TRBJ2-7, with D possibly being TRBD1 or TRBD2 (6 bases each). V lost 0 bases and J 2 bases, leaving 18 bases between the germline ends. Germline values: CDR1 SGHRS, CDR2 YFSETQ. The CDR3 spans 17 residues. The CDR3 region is CASSLAGSSTGPYEQYF. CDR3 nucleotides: TGCGCCAGCAGCTTGGCCGGGAGCTCGACAGGACCCTACGAGCAGTACTTC.

CDR3 nucleotides: TGTGCCATCAGTTCCGGGACAGATAAAGAGACCCAGTACTTC. Translation gives CAISSGTDKETQYF. This chain links TRBV10-3 with TRBJ2-5; 7 nucleotides match TRBD1. The CDR3 totals 14 residues. CDR1 and CDR2 (germline): ENHRY, SYGVKD. Trimming at V came to 5 bases and at J to 3 bases, leaving 6 bases not matched to a gene.

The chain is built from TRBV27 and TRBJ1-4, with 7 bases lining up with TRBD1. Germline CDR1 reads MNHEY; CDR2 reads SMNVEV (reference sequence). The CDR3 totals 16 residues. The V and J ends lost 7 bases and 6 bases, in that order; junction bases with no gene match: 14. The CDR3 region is CASTSMSQGGDEKLFF. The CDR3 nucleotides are TGTGCCAGCACCTCGATGAGCCAGGGGGGAGATGAAAAACTGTTTTTT.

The CDR3 nucleotides read TGTGCCAGCAGCTTGGACAGGGGAACTGGCTACACCTTC. Its translation is CASSLDRGTGYTF. The chain carries TRBV5-8 and TRBJ1-2, with TRBD1 identical over 7 bases. CDR1 and CDR2 (germline): SGHTS, YDEGEE. The CDR3 totals 13 residues. V lost 0 bases and J lost 7; bases outside the gene matches: 3.

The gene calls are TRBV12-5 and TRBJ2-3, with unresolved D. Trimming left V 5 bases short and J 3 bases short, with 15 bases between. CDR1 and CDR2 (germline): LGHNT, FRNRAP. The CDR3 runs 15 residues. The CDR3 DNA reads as TGTGCTAGTGGTGATACTATTTCGAGGACAGATACGCAGTATTTT. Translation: CASGDTISRTDTQYF.

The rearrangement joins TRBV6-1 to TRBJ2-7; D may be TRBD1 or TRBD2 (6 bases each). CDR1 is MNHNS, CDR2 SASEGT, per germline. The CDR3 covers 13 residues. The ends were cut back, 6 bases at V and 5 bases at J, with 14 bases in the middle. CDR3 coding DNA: TGTGCCAGCAGCCGGGACTGGGACAACGAGCAGTACTTC. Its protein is CASSRDWDNEQYF.

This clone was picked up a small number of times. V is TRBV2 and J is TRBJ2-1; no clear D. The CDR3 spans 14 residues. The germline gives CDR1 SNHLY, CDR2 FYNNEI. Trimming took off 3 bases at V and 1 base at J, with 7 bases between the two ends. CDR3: CASSETASYNEQFF. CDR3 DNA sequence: TGTGCCAGCAGTGAGACGGCTTCCTACAATGAGCAGTTCTTC.

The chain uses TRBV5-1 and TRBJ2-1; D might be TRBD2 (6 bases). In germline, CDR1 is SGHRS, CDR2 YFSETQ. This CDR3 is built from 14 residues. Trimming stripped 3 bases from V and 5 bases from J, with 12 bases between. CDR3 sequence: CASSWGDGNNEQFF. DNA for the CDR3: TGCGCCAGCAGCTGGGGGGACGGGAACAATGAGCAGTTCTTC.

In DNA, the CDR3 is TGTGCCAGCAGCTCACGTCATACTCAGTACTTC. Translation: CASSSRHTQYF. V and J are TRBV28 and TRBJ2-7, with unresolved D. This CDR3 has 11 residues. The germline CDR1 and CDR2 sequences are MDHEN and SYDVKM. V was clipped by 6 bases and J by 10 bases, with 13 bases between them.

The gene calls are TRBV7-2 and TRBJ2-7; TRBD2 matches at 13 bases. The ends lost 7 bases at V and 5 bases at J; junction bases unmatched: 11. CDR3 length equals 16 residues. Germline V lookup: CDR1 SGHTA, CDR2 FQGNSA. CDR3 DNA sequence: TGTGCCAGCACGCGAGATTGGACTAGCGGGAGAAACGAGCAGTACTTC. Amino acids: CASTRDWTSGRNEQYF.

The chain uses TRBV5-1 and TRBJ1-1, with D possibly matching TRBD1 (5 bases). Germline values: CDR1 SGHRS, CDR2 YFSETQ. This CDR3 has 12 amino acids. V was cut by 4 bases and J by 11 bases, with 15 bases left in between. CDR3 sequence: CASSPDGKGAFF. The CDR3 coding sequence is TGCGCCAGCAGCCCGGACGGAAAGGGGGCTTTCTTT.

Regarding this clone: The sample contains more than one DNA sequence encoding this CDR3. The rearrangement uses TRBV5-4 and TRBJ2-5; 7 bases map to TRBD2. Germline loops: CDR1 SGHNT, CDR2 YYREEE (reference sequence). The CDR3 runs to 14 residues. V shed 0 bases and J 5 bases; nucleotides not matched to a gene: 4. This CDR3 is CASSLGAGEETQYF. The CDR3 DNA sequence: TGTGCCAGCAGCTTGGGGGCGGGAGAGGAGACCCAGTACTTC.

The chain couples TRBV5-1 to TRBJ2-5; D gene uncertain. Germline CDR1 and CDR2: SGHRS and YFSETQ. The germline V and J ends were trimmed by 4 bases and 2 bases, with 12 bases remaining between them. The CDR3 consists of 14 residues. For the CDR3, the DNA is TGCGCCAGCAGCCGAGCCTCTAGTCAAGAGACCCAGTACTTC. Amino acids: CASSRASSQETQYF.

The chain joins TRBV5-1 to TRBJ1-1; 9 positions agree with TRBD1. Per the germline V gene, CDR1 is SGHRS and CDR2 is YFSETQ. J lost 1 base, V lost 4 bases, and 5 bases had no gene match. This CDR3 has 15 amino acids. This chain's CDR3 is CASSPATGGNTEAFF. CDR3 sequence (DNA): TGCGCCAGCAGCCCGGCGACAGGGGGGAACACTGAAGCTTTCTTT.

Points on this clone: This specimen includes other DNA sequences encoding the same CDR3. The CDR3 reads CASSVTNYGYTF. CDR3 sequence (DNA): TGTGCCAGCAGCGTTACTAACTATGGCTACACCTTC. The rearrangement uses TRBV9 and TRBJ1-2; D unresolved. The CDR3 length is 12 residues. The germline V gene has CDR1 SGDLS and CDR2 YYNGEE. Trimming left V 2 bases short and J 0 bases short, with 2 bases between.

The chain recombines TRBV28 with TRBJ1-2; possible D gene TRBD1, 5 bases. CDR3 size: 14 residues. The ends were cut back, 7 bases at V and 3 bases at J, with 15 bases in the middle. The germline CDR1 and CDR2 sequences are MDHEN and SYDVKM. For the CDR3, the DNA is TGTGCCAGCACCGAACCGGGGCAGCACTATGGCTACACCTTC. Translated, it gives CASTEPGQHYGYTF.

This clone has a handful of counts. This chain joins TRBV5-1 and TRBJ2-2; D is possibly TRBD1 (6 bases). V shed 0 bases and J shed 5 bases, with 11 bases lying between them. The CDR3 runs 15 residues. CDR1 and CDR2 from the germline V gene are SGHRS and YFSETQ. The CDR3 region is CASSLEPQGTGELFF. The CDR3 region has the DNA TGCGCCAGCAGCTTGGAACCGCAGGGGACCGGGGAGCTGTTTTTT.

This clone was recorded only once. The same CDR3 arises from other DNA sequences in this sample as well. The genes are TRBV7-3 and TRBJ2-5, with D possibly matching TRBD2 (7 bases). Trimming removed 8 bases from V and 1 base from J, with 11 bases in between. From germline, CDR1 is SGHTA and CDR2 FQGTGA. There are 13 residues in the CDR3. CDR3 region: CASSRGAQETQYF. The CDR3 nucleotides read TGTGCCAGCTCTCGGGGGGCCCAAGAGACCCAGTACTTC.

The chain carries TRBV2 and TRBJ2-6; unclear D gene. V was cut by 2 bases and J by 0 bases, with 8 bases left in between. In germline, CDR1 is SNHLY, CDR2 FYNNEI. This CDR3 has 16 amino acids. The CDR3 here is CASSEMAYSGANVLTF. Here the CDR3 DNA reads TGTGCCAGCAGTGAAATGGCCTACTCTGGGGCCAACGTCCTGACTTTC.

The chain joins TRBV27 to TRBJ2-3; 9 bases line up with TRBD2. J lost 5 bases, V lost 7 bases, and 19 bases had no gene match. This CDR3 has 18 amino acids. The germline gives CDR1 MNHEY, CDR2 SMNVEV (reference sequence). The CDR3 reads CASTPGLAGLWARDTQYF. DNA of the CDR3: TGTGCCAGCACCCCCGGGCTAGCGGGACTTTGGGCGAGAGATACGCAGTATTTT.

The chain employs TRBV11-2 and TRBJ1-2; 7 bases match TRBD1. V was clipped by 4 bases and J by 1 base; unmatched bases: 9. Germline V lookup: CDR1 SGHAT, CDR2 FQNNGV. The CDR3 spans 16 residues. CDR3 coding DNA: TGTGCCAGCAGCTCATCTTACAGGGGCAATAACTATGGCTACACCTTC. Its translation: CASSSSYRGNNYGYTF.